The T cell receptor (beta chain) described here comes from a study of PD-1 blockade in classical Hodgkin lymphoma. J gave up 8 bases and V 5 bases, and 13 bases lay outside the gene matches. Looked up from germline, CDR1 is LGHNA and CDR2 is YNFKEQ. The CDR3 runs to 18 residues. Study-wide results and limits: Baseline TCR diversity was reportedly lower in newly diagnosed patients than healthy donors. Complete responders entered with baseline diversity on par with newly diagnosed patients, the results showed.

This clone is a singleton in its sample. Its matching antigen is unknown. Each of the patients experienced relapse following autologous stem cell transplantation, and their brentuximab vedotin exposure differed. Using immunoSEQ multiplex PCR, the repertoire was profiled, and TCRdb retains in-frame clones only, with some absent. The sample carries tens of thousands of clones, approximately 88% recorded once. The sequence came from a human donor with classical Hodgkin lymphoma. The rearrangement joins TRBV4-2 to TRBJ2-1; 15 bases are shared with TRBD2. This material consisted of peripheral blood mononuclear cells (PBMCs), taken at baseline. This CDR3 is CASSFGSGLAGGPDEQFF. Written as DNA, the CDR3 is TGTGCCAGCAGCTTTGGTTCAGGACTAGCGGGAGGGCCGGATGAGCAGTTCTTC.